A selection of T cell receptor beta chains follows, all from one sample in a study of blood T cell repertoires in COVID-19. The repertoire was sequenced with immunoSEQ multiplex PCR; TCRdb's copy has only in-frame clones and lacks some. The sample consists of approximately 210,000 clones, around nine tenths of them appearing once. Sequenced material: peripheral blood. The receptors originated from a man aged 35 to 55 with acute or convalescent COVID-19. Each CDR3 is given with its conserved first and last residue. The D gene is left open where the match is weak. The size entry is marked missing in some rows and otherwise reads once, few, many or a size class.

D	size	length	V	J	CDR3	DNA
TRBD2	-	16	TRBV6-1	TRBJ2-2	CASSESAGGRTGELFF	TGTGCCAGCAGTGAATCCGCGGGGGGGCGGACCGGGGAGCTGTTTTTT
TRBD2	-	18	TRBV7-8	TRBJ2-7	CASSRASSGLGEARKEYF	TGTGCCAGCAGCCGAGCTTCTAGCGGTTTAGGGGAGGCCCGGAAGGAGTACTTC
TRBD1	-	15	TRBV2	TRBJ1-4	CASSPGQGTNEKLFF	TGTGCCAGCAGCCCCGGACAGGGGACTAATGAAAAACTGTTTTTT
TRBD2	few	15	TRBV7-3	TRBJ2-1	CASSPTSGSLNEQFF	TGTGCCAGCAGCCCGACTAGCGGGAGTTTAAATGAGCAGTTCTTC
TRBD1	-	15	TRBV30	TRBJ2-1	CAWSKGGTGGYEQFF	TGTGCCTGGTCCAAGGGGGGGACAGGGGGCTATGAGCAGTTCTTC
-	-	13	TRBV7-3	TRBJ2-1	CASSSPPETEQFF	TGTGCCAGCAGCTCCCCACCGGAGACTGAGCAGTTCTTC
TRBD1	-	15	TRBV2	TRBJ1-1	CASHHKGTGQIRAFF	TGTGCCAGCCACCACAAAGGGACAGGGCAAATAAGGGCTTTCTTT
-	-	16	TRBV29-1	TRBJ2-6	CSVEVTSSSGANVLTF	TGCAGCGTTGAAGTGACTTCCAGCTCTGGGGCCAACGTCCTGACTTTC
-	-	16	TRBV27	TRBJ2-2	CASSFGTLLNTGELFF	TGTGCCAGCAGTTTCGGGACACTCCTGAACACCGGGGAGCTGTTTTTT
-	-	16	TRBV27	TRBJ2-1	CASSLEGAGSPYEQFF	TGTGCCAGCAGTTTAGAAGGGGCCGGATCGCCATATGAGCAGTTCTTC
TRBD1	few	17	TRBV14	TRBJ2-7	CASSHSSYRTGDYEQYF	TGTGCCAGCAGCCACAGTTCTTACCGGACAGGGGACTACGAGCAGTACTTC
-	once	13	TRBV6-5	TRBJ1-3	CFSEGNSGNTIYF	TGTTTCAGCGAGGGAAACTCTGGAAACACCATATATTTT
-	-	13	TRBV6-5	TRBJ1-1	CASSLNRFTEAFF	TGTGCCAGCAGTTTAAACAGATTTACTGAAGCTTTCTTT
-	-	15	TRBV27	TRBJ2-7	CASTPSGTPYGEQYF	TGTGCCAGCACCCCCTCCGGGACACCCTACGGGGAGCAGTACTTC
TRBD2	-	16	TRBV7-2	TRBJ2-7	CASSLAPGGSGYEQYF	TGTGCCAGCAGCTTAGCGCCAGGCGGGAGTGGGTACGAGCAGTACTTC
-	-	15	TRBV11-2	TRBJ1-4	CASSLGGRSSEKLFF	TGTGCCAGCAGCTTAGGGGGGCGCAGCTCCGAAAAACTGTTTTTT
-	once	13	TRBV15	TRBJ1-2	CATSRDHDYGYTF	TGTGCCACCAGCAGAGATCATGACTATGGCTACACCTTC
-	-	13	TRBV2	TRBJ2-3	CASSNREGDTQYF	TGTGCCAGCAGTAACAGGGAAGGAGATACGCAGTATTTT
-	once	13	TRBV27	TRBJ1-2	CASRTVDVGGYTF	TGTGCCAGCCGGACAGTCGACGTGGGCGGCTACACCTTC
-	once	14	TRBV7-9	TRBJ1-1	CASSFNQGITEAFF	TGTGCCAGCAGCTTCAACCAGGGTATAACTGAAGCTTTCTTT
TRBD1	-	15	TRBV5-5	TRBJ1-5	CASSQGTVYNQPQHF	TGTGCCAGCAGCCAGGGGACAGTCTACAATCAGCCCCAGCATTTT
TRBD2	-	15	TRBV2	TRBJ2-5	CASSEGLAGTETQYF	TGTGCCAGCAGTGAAGGTCTAGCGGGAACAGAGACCCAGTACTTC
-	once	12	TRBV20-1	TRBJ1-1	CSASPTGAEAFF	TGCAGTGCTAGTCCCACCGGGGCTGAAGCTTTCTTT
-	-	15	TRBV20-1	TRBJ2-3	CSASRNRASTDTQYF	TGCAGTGCTAGTAGGAACAGGGCCAGCACAGATACGCAGTATTTT
-	-	14	TRBV5-1	TRBJ2-7	CASSLNGDSYEQYF	TGCGCCAGCAGCTTGAACGGGGACTCCTACGAGCAGTACTTC